This T cell receptor (beta chain) was retrieved from a study of post-analysis software for immune sequencing data. Study results and caveats: The five TRBV segments detected at higher frequency in patients than in controls included TRBV5-6, TRBV5-1 and TRBV20-1.

Points on this clonotype: Its target is unknown. One end of the junction does not line up with germline, which may come from a read error.

Libraries were made from TCR beta cDNA, and they carried unique molecular identifiers. TCRdb recomputed calls from the PCR reads with MiXCR, one row per CDR3 protein. In the table there are a few hundred thousand distinct CDR3 sequences, roughly 45% of which are singletons. The V gene's germline CDR1 is LGHNA and CDR2 YSLEER. This CDR3 is built from 12 residues. The sample taken for sequencing was blood. The receptor comes from a girl between 10 and 17 years old with multiple sclerosis. The V gene is TRBV4-3, the J gene TRBJ1-5; a possible D gene is TRBD1 (5 bases). The CDR3 region is CAVGDSSQPQHF. CDR3 bases: TGCGCCGTAGGGGATAGCAGTCAGCCCCAGCATTTT.